This T cell receptor beta chain was sequenced for a study of cytotoxic CD8 clonotypes in ibrutinib-treated CLL. The data were produced by immunoSEQ multiplex PCR, yet TCRdb's version contains in-frame clones alone and is incomplete. This sample has about 200,000 clones, with about two thirds found just once. V dropped 6 bases and J dropped 0; count of bases not matched to a gene: 5. The CDR3 extends over 15 amino acids. Looked up from germline, CDR1 is MDHEN and CDR2 is SYDVKM. The TCR sequence derives from a human donor with chronic lymphocytic leukemia. The chain recombines TRBV28 with TRBJ1-5; TRBD1 matches at 7 bases. Specimen: PBMCs, collected after 24 months of ibrutinib treatment. The CDR3 spells CASRSTGYSNQPQHF. For the CDR3, the DNA is TGTGCCAGCAGATCGACAGGGTATAGCAATCAGCCCCAGCATTTT. The whole variable domain, remainder taken from reference TRBV28 and TRBJ1-5, is DVKVTQSSRYLVKRTGEKVFLECVQDMDHENMFWYRQDPGLGLRLIYFSYDVKMKEKGDIPEGYSVSREKKERFSLILESASTNQTSMYLCASRSTGYSNQPQHFGDGTRLSIL.